Listed below are T cell receptor beta chains from one sample, sequenced in a study of a mutant IDH1 vaccine in newly diagnosed glioma. These receptors are not linked to any known antigen. Some clones are missing from TCRdb's copy, which holds only in-frame ones; the method was immunoSEQ multiplex PCR. Here the sample spans approximately 50,000 clones, 60% to 85% being singletons. This specimen consisted of PBMCs, obtained from a glioma patient whose treatment included an IDH1 peptide vaccine. Every receptor here comes from a woman aged 40-49 years with glioma. Some clones in this sample may be carry-over from other donors' samples. Each CDR3 is given with its conserved first and last residue. The order of the fields is D gene, V gene, J gene, clone size, CDR3 DNA, CDR3 protein. The D gene is left open where the match is weak. The size of a clone is reported for some rows only, either as once, few or many, or as a class for expanded clones.

d_call: NA; v_call: TRBV19; j_call: TRBJ1-5; clone_size: NA; cdr3_nt: TGTGCCAGTAGTATCAGGGCTAGCAATCAGCCCCAGCATTTT; cdr3_aa: CASSIRASNQPQHF
d_call: NA; v_call: TRBV12-5; j_call: TRBJ1-6; clone_size: NA; cdr3_nt: TGTGCTAGTGGTTTTGCAACCAGAGTCTATAATTCACCCCTCCACTTT; cdr3_aa: CASGFATRVYNSPLHF
d_call: NA; v_call: TRBV20-1; j_call: TRBJ2-1; clone_size: once; cdr3_nt: TGCAGTCAAGGGATCAATGAGCAGTTCTTC; cdr3_aa: CSQGINEQFF
d_call: NA; v_call: TRBV6-1; j_call: TRBJ2-5; clone_size: NA; cdr3_nt: TGTGCCAGCCAGCAGGGAGAGACCCAGTACTTC; cdr3_aa: CASQQGETQYF
d_call: TRBD2; v_call: TRBV6-1; j_call: TRBJ2-1; clone_size: NA; cdr3_nt: TGTGCCAGCAGCCGACTAGCGGGGGACAATGAGCAGTTCTTC; cdr3_aa: CASSRLAGDNEQFF
d_call: NA; v_call: TRBV6-1; j_call: TRBJ1-5; clone_size: NA; cdr3_nt: TGTGCCAGCATTAGCCTTTATAGCAATCAGCCCCAGCATTTT; cdr3_aa: CASISLYSNQPQHF
d_call: NA; v_call: TRBV5-4; j_call: TRBJ1-2; clone_size: NA; cdr3_nt: TGTGCCAGCAGCTTGGACAGAAACTATGGCTACACCTTC; cdr3_aa: CASSLDRNYGYTF
d_call: TRBD1; v_call: TRBV10-1; j_call: TRBJ2-5; clone_size: few; cdr3_nt: TGCGCCAGCGGGGGGACAGGGGAGACGGAGACCCAGTACTTC; cdr3_aa: CASGGTGETETQYF
d_call: NA; v_call: TRBV10-3; j_call: TRBJ1-1; clone_size: NA; cdr3_nt: TGTGCCATCAAGGTCCTGGGAGGGGCTTTCTTT; cdr3_aa: CAIKVLGGAFF
d_call: NA; v_call: TRBV25-1; j_call: TRBJ1-2; clone_size: NA; cdr3_nt: TGTGCCAGCAGTGGCAATAGGGGGAATTGGGGCTACACCTTC; cdr3_aa: CASSGNRGNWGYTF
d_call: TRBD1; v_call: TRBV10-3; j_call: TRBJ2-7; clone_size: NA; cdr3_nt: TGTGCCATGGAAGACAGGGGAAACTACGAGCAGTACTTC; cdr3_aa: CAMEDRGNYEQYF
d_call: TRBD2; v_call: TRBV30; j_call: TRBJ2-5; clone_size: few; cdr3_nt: TGTGCCTGGTGTCCGGGACTAGCAGACCAAGAGACCCAGTACTTC; cdr3_aa: CAWCPGLADQETQYF
d_call: NA; v_call: TRBV21-1; j_call: TRBJ2-5; clone_size: few; cdr3_nt: TGTGCCAGCAGCAAAGTGCACAGGGGGTTTACGGAGACCCAGTACTTC; cdr3_aa: CASSKVHRGFTETQYF
d_call: TRBD1; v_call: TRBV2; j_call: TRBJ1-6; clone_size: NA; cdr3_nt: TGTGCCAGCAGTGTCGGGCAGGGGGCTTCACCCCTCCACTTT; cdr3_aa: CASSVGQGASPLHF
d_call: NA; v_call: TRBV5-1; j_call: TRBJ2-3; clone_size: NA; cdr3_nt: TGCGCCAGCAGCTTGGGGGACAGCACAGATACGCAGTATTTT; cdr3_aa: CASSLGDSTDTQYF
d_call: NA; v_call: TRBV27; j_call: TRBJ1-1; clone_size: NA; cdr3_nt: TGTGCCAGCAGTCCAACTCGCCAGGGGTTATCTTTCTTT; cdr3_aa: CASSPTRQGLSFF
d_call: NA; v_call: TRBV7-2; j_call: TRBJ1-5; clone_size: few; cdr3_nt: TGTGCCAGCAGCTTAGTAAGGCAGAGCAATCAGCCCCAGCATTTT; cdr3_aa: CASSLVRQSNQPQHF
d_call: TRBD1; v_call: TRBV25-1; j_call: TRBJ1-6; clone_size: NA; cdr3_nt: TGTGCCAGCAGGGGGACAGGGGGTTCACCCCTCCACTTT; cdr3_aa: CASRGTGGSPLHF
d_call: TRBD2; v_call: TRBV5-1; j_call: TRBJ2-2; clone_size: NA; cdr3_nt: TGCGCCAGCAGCTTGGATTCGCGGGGGACCGGGGAGCTGTTTTTT; cdr3_aa: CASSLDSRGTGELFF
d_call: NA; v_call: TRBV19; j_call: TRBJ2-1; clone_size: NA; cdr3_nt: TGTGCCACCCAAACGGGACACCTCAATGAGCAGTTCTTC; cdr3_aa: CATQTGHLNEQFF
d_call: NA; v_call: TRBV9; j_call: TRBJ2-7; clone_size: NA; cdr3_nt: TGTGCCAGCAGCGAATCGGGGTCAACCTACGAGCAGTACTTC; cdr3_aa: CASSESGSTYEQYF
d_call: NA; v_call: TRBV27; j_call: TRBJ2-7; clone_size: NA; cdr3_nt: TGTGCCAGCAGCCCCCGGGACAAAAGCTCCTACGAGCAGTACTTC; cdr3_aa: CASSPRDKSSYEQYF
d_call: TRBD1; v_call: TRBV15; j_call: TRBJ1-6; clone_size: NA; cdr3_nt: TGTGCCACCAGCAGAGATAGGACAGGGACCAATTCACCCCTCCACTTT; cdr3_aa: CATSRDRTGTNSPLHF
d_call: TRBD1; v_call: TRBV19; j_call: TRBJ2-7; clone_size: NA; cdr3_nt: TGTGCCAGTAGTCTTCGGACAGGGGGATTAGGTGAGCAGTACTTC; cdr3_aa: CASSLRTGGLGEQYF
d_call: NA; v_call: TRBV5-5; j_call: TRBJ1-5; clone_size: NA; cdr3_nt: TGTGCCAGCAGCTTAGTCCAGACTAGCAATCAGCCCCAGCATTTT; cdr3_aa: CASSLVQTSNQPQHF
d_call: NA; v_call: TRBV11-1; j_call: TRBJ1-1; clone_size: NA; cdr3_nt: TGTGCCAGCAGCTTCGGCAACAGACAAGCTGAAGCTTTCTTT; cdr3_aa: CASSFGNRQAEAFF
d_call: NA; v_call: TRBV7-2; j_call: TRBJ1-4; clone_size: NA; cdr3_nt: TGTGCCAGCAGCTTAGATGGCGGCCCTAGGGGTGAAAAACTGTTTTTT; cdr3_aa: CASSLDGGPRGEKLFF
d_call: TRBD1; v_call: TRBV2; j_call: TRBJ1-4; clone_size: once; cdr3_nt: TGTGCCAGCAGGACAGAGACAGGGGTTGAAAAACTGTTTTTT; cdr3_aa: CASRTETGVEKLFF
d_call: TRBD1; v_call: TRBV6-1; j_call: TRBJ1-1; clone_size: NA; cdr3_nt: TGTGCCAGCAGATTCTCCGGGACAGGGGTAACTGAAGCTTTCTTT; cdr3_aa: CASRFSGTGVTEAFF
d_call: TRBD1; v_call: TRBV14; j_call: TRBJ1-1; clone_size: NA; cdr3_nt: TGTGCCAGCAGCGGGAGGACAGGGCGGTATACTGAAGCTTTCTTT; cdr3_aa: CASSGRTGRYTEAFF
d_call: NA; v_call: TRBV27; j_call: TRBJ1-2; clone_size: NA; cdr3_nt: TGTGCCAGCAGCCTCTCGGCTGGGGGGTCCTATGGCTACACCTTC; cdr3_aa: CASSLSAGGSYGYTF
d_call: TRBD1; v_call: TRBV2; j_call: TRBJ1-1; clone_size: once; cdr3_nt: TGTGCCAGCAAGAGGGGGCGGGGGAACACTGAAGCTTTCTTT; cdr3_aa: CASKRGRGNTEAFF
d_call: TRBD2; v_call: TRBV9; j_call: TRBJ2-7; clone_size: NA; cdr3_nt: TGTGCCAGCAGCCCACGGGGGGGGCGGGGGATCCTGGAGCAGTACTTC; cdr3_aa: CASSPRGGRGILEQYF
d_call: NA; v_call: TRBV9; j_call: TRBJ1-1; clone_size: NA; cdr3_nt: TGTGCCAGCAGCGGAGACCATTACACTGAAGCTTTCTTT; cdr3_aa: CASSGDHYTEAFF
d_call: NA; v_call: TRBV6-5; j_call: TRBJ1-1; clone_size: few; cdr3_nt: TGTGCCAGCAGTCCGATGAACACTGAAGCTTTCTTT; cdr3_aa: CASSPMNTEAFF
d_call: NA; v_call: TRBV4-1; j_call: TRBJ1-4; clone_size: NA; cdr3_nt: TGCGCCAGCAGCCCCGGTGGTCGAGCAACTAATGAAAAACTGTTTTTT; cdr3_aa: CASSPGGRATNEKLFF
d_call: NA; v_call: TRBV18; j_call: TRBJ1-1; clone_size: few; cdr3_nt: TGTGCCAGCTCCCTGCTTGGGGGTCTAGAGGTCACTGAAGCTTTCTTT; cdr3_aa: CASSLLGGLEVTEAFF
d_call: NA; v_call: TRBV30; j_call: TRBJ2-7; clone_size: NA; cdr3_nt: TGTGCCTGGAGGGCAAGGGGGTTTGAGCAGTACTTC; cdr3_aa: CAWRARGFEQYF
d_call: TRBD1; v_call: TRBV2; j_call: TRBJ2-3; clone_size: once; cdr3_nt: TGTGCCAGCCAGGGACAGGGCACAGATACGCAGTATTTT; cdr3_aa: CASQGQGTDTQYF